This T cell receptor beta chain is from a study of blood T cells in healthy people across ages. Every sample gave at least 5 micrograms of total RNA when it was extracted. The authors ran a second PCR of roughly 6 to 12 cycles using a sample-barcoded 5' primer and a J-beta primer mix. TCRdb reprocessed the 5' RACE reads with MiXCR, giving one entry per CDR3 protein. The data show around 320,000 distinct CDR3 sequences, around 29% seen once. The CDR3 has 14 residues. CDR1 is MDHEN and CDR2 is SYDVKM in the germline V gene. Sequenced sample: blood. This sequence originates from a woman aged 70-85 years in good health. The chain recombines TRBV28 with TRBJ2-5, with D tentatively TRBD2 (6 bases). The end of the DNA fits TRBJ2-7 better, so the J call may be wrong. The CDR3 DNA sequence: TGTGCCAGCGCCTCCGGAGGGCGGACCTACGAGCAGTACTTC. It translates to CASASGGRTYEQYF.